This is a list of T cell receptor beta chains from one sample in a study of cytomegalovirus exposure and HLA in healthy donors. TCRdb keeps only in-frame clones here, not all; method: immunoSEQ multiplex PCR. The top ten clones hold about 5.3% of a sample with roughly 97,000 clones, nearly 80% of them seen once. Sequences were obtained from PBMCs. These receptor sequences come from a man in his sixties in good health and CMV-seropositive. Both conserved end residues are part of each CDR3. The D gene is left open where the match is weak. Clone sizes are given selectively: once, few, many, or a class where the clone is expanded.

v_gene	abundance	j_gene	d_gene	CDR3nt	CDR3aa
TRBV5-5	-	TRBJ1-5	-	TGTGCCAGCAGCTTGGTCCAGAATAGCAATCAGCCCCAGCATTTT	CASSLVQNSNQPQHF
TRBV5-4	-	TRBJ2-7	TRBD2	TGTGCCAGCAGCCTGGGACTAGCTAAAAGCGAGCAGTACTTC	CASSLGLAKSEQYF
TRBV15	-	TRBJ2-1	TRBD1	TGTGCCACCAGCAGAGTTCAAGGACAGGCCGGTGAGCAGTTCTTC	CATSRVQGQAGEQFF
TRBV18	-	TRBJ2-7	-	TGTGCCAGCTCACCTGACGAGGGTAGCTACGAGCAGTACTTC	CASSPDEGSYEQYF
TRBV4-3	-	TRBJ2-7	TRBD1	TGCGCCAGCAGCCATTCCGGGACAGGGGAGTCCTACGAGCAGTACTTC	CASSHSGTGESYEQYF
TRBV19	-	TRBJ1-1	TRBD1	TGTGCCAGTAGTCCCCGACAGGGTAACACTGAAGCTTTCTTT	CASSPRQGNTEAFF
TRBV9	few	TRBJ1-6	-	TGTGCCAGCAGCGTATCTCAGGGTTCACCCCTCCACTTT	CASSVSQGSPLHF
TRBV11-3	-	TRBJ2-7	TRBD1	TGTGCCAGCAGCTTAGGGGGACAGGGGTTCTACGAGCAGTACTTC	CASSLGGQGFYEQYF
TRBV5-1	-	TRBJ1-6	TRBD1	TGCGCCAGCAGCCCCGTCCCAACAGGGGGCGGAGGTTCACCCCTCCACTTT	CASSPVPTGGGGSPLHF
TRBV27	-	TRBJ1-1	-	TGTGCCAGCAGTCCCGAGGGTTGGACTGAAGCTTTCTTT	CASSPEGWTEAFF
TRBV5-1	-	TRBJ1-5	-	TGCGCCAGCAGCGTGGGTACAGGTTCTGTTCAGCCCCAGCATTTT	CASSVGTGSVQPQHF
TRBV7-3	-	TRBJ2-5	-	TGTGCCAGCAGCTTATGGGAAGACAGCGAAGAGACCCAGTACTTC	CASSLWEDSEETQYF
TRBV13	-	TRBJ2-7	-	TGTGCCAGCAGCACTAGAGGGGTGGGGGGTCTTGGCTACGAGCAGTACTTC	CASSTRGVGGLGYEQYF
TRBV11-2	-	TRBJ1-2	-	TGTGCCAGCAGCGAAGACGGGTATGGCTACACCTTC	CASSEDGYGYTF
TRBV28	-	TRBJ2-7	-	TGTGCCAGCAGTTTACAGGGATACGAGCAGTACTTC	CASSLQGYEQYF
TRBV5-1	once	TRBJ1-3	-	TGCGCCAGCAGCTTACAGGGTGCGTCTGGAAACACCATATATTTT	CASSLQGASGNTIYF
TRBV27	once	TRBJ2-7	-	TGTGCCAGCTCCGACGGGACTGGGTACTACGAGCAGTACTTC	CASSDGTGYYEQYF
TRBV2	-	TRBJ1-2	-	TGTGCCAGCAGCCAAGGGGGGGACTATGGCTACACCTTC	CASSQGGDYGYTF
TRBV5-1	-	TRBJ1-1	-	TGCGCCAGCACTCGGACAGTACCGAACACTGAAGCTTTCTTT	CASTRTVPNTEAFF
TRBV5-1	-	TRBJ2-3	TRBD2	TGCGCCAGCAGCCCGGGACTAGCGGGGGGTACGGGCACAGATACGCAGTATTTT	CASSPGLAGGTGTDTQYF
TRBV28	-	TRBJ2-7	-	TGTGCCAGCAAGACAGTTCCCTACGAGCAGTACTTC	CASKTVPYEQYF
TRBV27	-	TRBJ2-2	-	TGTGCCAGCAGTTTACTAACGCGCGGGGAGCTGTTTTTT	CASSLLTRGELFF
TRBV11-2	-	TRBJ1-5	TRBD1	TGTGCCAGCAGCCAGGGGGCGGGCAATCAGCCCCAGCATTTT	CASSQGAGNQPQHF
TRBV18	-	TRBJ1-5	TRBD1	TGTGCCAGCTCACCAGGACAGGGAGGTCAGCCCCAGCATTTT	CASSPGQGGQPQHF
TRBV6-1	few	TRBJ2-7	-	TGTGCCAGCAGTGATACTCCAGGGGAATACGAGCAGTACTTC	CASSDTPGEYEQYF
TRBV9	-	TRBJ2-1	TRBD2	TGTGCCAGCAGCGCGCTACTAGCGGGGGGAAATGAGCAGTTCTTC	CASSALLAGGNEQFF
TRBV27	-	TRBJ2-2	TRBD1	TGTGCCAGCAGTTTAACCGACAGGGGTCCCGGGGAGCTGTTTTTT	CASSLTDRGPGELFF
TRBV11-2	-	TRBJ2-7	TRBD1	TGTGCCAGCAGCTTAGGACAGGGGACGAACGAGCAGTACTTC	CASSLGQGTNEQYF
TRBV11-3	-	TRBJ1-1	-	TGTGCCAGCAGCTTAACCCTAGTAGGTGAAGCTTTCTTT	CASSLTLVGEAFF
TRBV18	-	TRBJ1-4	-	TGTGCCAGCTCACCACGGGAGAATGAAAAACTGTTTTTT	CASSPRENEKLFF
TRBV6-5	once	TRBJ2-1	TRBD2	TGTGCCAGCAGTTACAGAGCGGGGGGCTCCAATGAGCAGTTCTTC	CASSYRAGGSNEQFF
TRBV7-9	-	TRBJ1-5	-	TGTGCCAGCAGACCTACAGGGACCAATCAGCCCCAGCATTTT	CASRPTGTNQPQHF
TRBV7-9	-	TRBJ2-5	TRBD1	TGTGCCAGCAGCTCCGGACAGGGGGCCCTAATACTGTACCAAGAGACCCAGTACTTC	CASSSGQGALILYQETQYF
TRBV7-9	-	TRBJ2-5	TRBD1	TGTGCCAGCAGCTTAGAAGGGACAGAAGAGACCCAGTACTTC	CASSLEGTEETQYF
TRBV11-2	once	TRBJ2-4	-	TGTGCCAGAAACCTGGGAGGAAACATTCAGTACTTC	CARNLGGNIQYF
TRBV10-2	-	TRBJ2-7	-	TGCGCCAGCAGTGGACAGGGACTGTACGAGCAGTACTTC	CASSGQGLYEQYF
TRBV5-1	-	TRBJ1-1	TRBD1	TGCGCCAGCAGGACTGGACAGGGTAGTGAAGCTTTCTTT	CASRTGQGSEAFF
TRBV5-1	-	TRBJ1-1	-	TGCGCCAGCAGCTTGGCGCAGGTGTCGGGGACTGAAGCTTTCTTT	CASSLAQVSGTEAFF
TRBV15	-	TRBJ2-1	TRBD1	TGTGCCACCAGCGCCGGACAGGGAAACTACAATGAGCAGTTCTTC	CATSAGQGNYNEQFF
TRBV7-2	-	TRBJ1-5	-	TGTGCCAGCAGCGAAAACTATAGCAATCAGCCCCAGCATTTT	CASSENYSNQPQHF
TRBV11-3	-	TRBJ2-2	-	TGTGCCAGCAGCTTAGGGTTGGCCACCGGGGAGCTGTTTTTT	CASSLGLATGELFF
TRBV5-1	-	TRBJ2-5	TRBD2	TGCGCCAGCAGCTCGACCCGGACTAGGCAAGAGACCCAGTACTTC	CASSSTRTRQETQYF
TRBV7-9	-	TRBJ1-1	-	TGTGCCAGCAGCTTAGAAGGGGCGCGAGACACTGAAGCTTTCTTT	CASSLEGARDTEAFF